This T cell receptor beta chain is from a study of CD8 T cells in ankylosing spondylitis. From the 5' RACE reads, TCRdb called clonotypes with MiXCR, one entry per CDR3 protein. The profile shows around 300,000 distinct CDR3 sequences, roughly 20% of them singletons. On this clonotype: What it recognizes is unknown. One junction end does not reproduce the germline sequence, and a read error may be involved.

General observations from the study: Clones tied to disease were said to be significantly enriched in matched ankylosing spondylitis synovial fluid. A TCR beta motif of fewer than ten highly homologous variants appeared characteristic of ankylosing spondylitis blood. Disease-linked clones bore a CD8+ phenotype and were relatively rare in peripheral blood.

Germline loops: CDR1 SGHRS, CDR2 YFSETQ. The CDR3 has 16 amino acids. The sample consisted of blood, either unsorted or a sorted T cell fraction (not recorded which). The chain carries TRBV5-1 and TRBJ2-7; 9 bases line up with TRBD2. The clonotype originates from a female donor with ankylosing spondylitis or in good health (not recorded which). The CDR3 loop is CASSLEPSGASDEQYF. The CDR3 DNA reads as TGCGCCAGCAGCTTGGAGCCTAGCGGGGCCTCCGACGAGCAGTACTTC.